The 4 T cell receptor beta chains below all came from one sample that was sequenced in a study of blood T cell repertoires in COVID-19. Profiled with immunoSEQ multiplex PCR; TCRdb holds only in-frame clones, not every one. The sample has just under 30,000 clones; 89% are singletons. Sequencing was carried out using peripheral blood. Source of these receptors: a human donor in a cohort sampled during active COVID-19.

The chain has TRBV7-3 and TRBJ2-3, with D perhaps matching TRBD2 (5 bases). The V gene's germline CDR1 is SGHTA and CDR2 FQGTGA. The CDR3 contains 14 residues. V gave up 1 base and J gave up 5 bases, with 10 bases separating them. In DNA form, the CDR3 reads TGTGCCAGCAGCTTAAGCGGGTGGCGAGATACGCAGTATTTT. Translation: CASSLSGWRDTQYF.

The CDR3 DNA is TGTGCCAGCATGGGGCTAGCGGGGGGGCCGGGAGATACGCAGTATTTT. Translating it yields CASMGLAGGPGDTQYF. The chain employs TRBV11-2 and TRBJ2-3; 12 nucleotides match TRBD2. J lost 5 bases, V lost 7 bases, and 10 bases had no gene match. Germline V gene lookup returns CDR1 SGHAT and CDR2 FQNNGV. The CDR3 spans 16 residues.

The chain carries TRBV14 and TRBJ1-5, with D uncertain. This CDR3 contains 17 residues. CDR1 SGHDN and CDR2 FVKESK come from the germline V gene. V was pared by 1 base and J by 0 bases, with 13 bases between. CDR3 sequence (DNA): TGTGCCAGCAGCCAAGTATCAACACCTTTTAGCAATCAGCCCCAGCATTTT. This gives the protein CASSQVSTPFSNQPQHF.

Points on this clone: The identical CDR3 is also encoded by other nucleotide sequences in the sample. V gene TRBV27 combines with J gene TRBJ2-7; TRBD2 aligns across 12 bases. V was pared by 2 bases and J by 1 base, with 0 bases of the junction left unmatched. Germline-derived CDR1 and CDR2 are MNHEY and SMNVEV (reference sequence). The CDR3 consists of 15 residues. CDR3 sequence reads: CASSLLAGGSYEQYF. The CDR3 bases are TGTGCCAGCAGTTTACTAGCGGGGGGGTCCTACGAGCAGTACTTC.